The subject of this entry is one T cell receptor (beta chain). The target antigen is unknown. Between the trimmed V and J ends, which lost 1 base and 2 bases, there was a span of 12 bases. This CDR3 is 15 amino acids long. CDR1 is GTSNPN and CDR2 is SVGIG in the germline V gene (reference sequence). This entry comes from a study of beta chain features in type 1 diabetes. Notes on the study in general: PCR might favor shorter templates, equally in patients and controls. All four CD4+ subsets of Type 1 diabetes patients contained TCRB CDR3s that were moderately but significantly shorter. The analysis here could not establish whether HLA type shapes TCRB rearrangement.

The study reverse transcribed the entire isolated RNA, so it sequenced expressed TCRB transcripts. TCRdb's table, derived via immunoSEQ multiplex PCR, lists solely in-frame clones and lacks some. Counted here are about 360,000 clones, about 12% occurring once; the ten biggest clones make up roughly 0.0097%. A single heparinised blood sample, averaging around 110 mL, was obtained per donor. Material: naive CD4+ T cells from blood. The rearrangement uses TRBV30 and TRBJ1-5; D is ambiguous. The origin of this receptor is a young woman with type 1 diabetes. The CDR3 bases are TGTGCCTGGAGTGGCGCCCTAGCGGGCAATCAGCCCCAGCATTTT. As protein: CAWSGALAGNQPQHF.